This T cell receptor beta chain originates from a study of identifying expanded T cells in peripheral blood. Measured with immunoSEQ multiplex PCR; TCRdb has only the in-frame clones, and not every one. The data hold about 74,000 clones, with around four fifths observed a single time. V dropped 2 bases and J dropped 2 bases, with 0 bases sitting between them. Germline V gives CDR1 SGHRS, CDR2 YFSETQ. This CDR3 region has 11 residues. The chain has TRBV5-1 and TRBJ2-3; no clear D. Input material: blood. The sequence was collected from a person between 18 and 70 years old in good health. The CDR3, as DNA: TGCGCCAGCAGCTTCACAGATACGCAGTATTTT. Protein product: CASSFTDTQYF. The complete variable domain, with remaining parts taken from reference TRBV5-1 and TRBJ2-3, reads KAGVTQTPRYLIKTRGQQVTLSCSPISGHRSVSWYQQTPGQGLQFLFEYFSETQRNKGNFPGRFSGRQFSNSRSEMNVSTLELGDSALYLCASSFTDTQYFGPGTRLTVL.